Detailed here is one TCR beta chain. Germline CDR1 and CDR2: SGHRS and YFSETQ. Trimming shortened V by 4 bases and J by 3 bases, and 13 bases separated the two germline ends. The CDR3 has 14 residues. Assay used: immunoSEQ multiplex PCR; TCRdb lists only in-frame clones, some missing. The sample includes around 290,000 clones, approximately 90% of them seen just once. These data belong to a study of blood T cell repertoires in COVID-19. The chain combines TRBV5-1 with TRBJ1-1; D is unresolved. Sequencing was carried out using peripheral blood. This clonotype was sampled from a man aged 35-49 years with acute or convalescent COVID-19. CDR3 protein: CASSARGVDTEAFF. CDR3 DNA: TGCGCCAGCAGCGCCCGGGGAGTTGACACTGAAGCTTTCTTT.